These 30 T cell receptor beta chains originate from one sample sequenced in a study of response to subunit inactivated influenza vaccine. TCRdb re-called the RT-PCR reads with MiXCR, one entry per CDR3 protein. The sample shows approximately 700,000 distinct CDR3 sequences, approximately 15% of them seen only once. Sequenced here: PBMCs from blood, sampled roughly 15 days before vaccination. These receptors were taken from a man in his fifties who received an inactivated influenza vaccine.

This clonotype was recorded at least ten times. The rearrangement joins TRBV7-9 to TRBJ2-7, with D possibly TRBD2 on 7 matching bases. Trimming shortened V by 5 bases and J by 0 bases, and 17 bases separated the two germline ends. The CDR3 contains 16 residues. The germline V gene has CDR1 SEHNR and CDR2 FQNEAQ (reference sequence). The CDR3 reads CASSPPVGGRSYEQYF. DNA for the CDR3: TGTGCCAGCAGCCCTCCAGTGGGGGGGCGCTCCTACGAGCAGTACTTC. Looking up the rest from reference TRBV7-9 and TRBJ2-7 gives the full variable domain: DTGVSQNPRHKITKRGQNVTFRCDPISEHNRLYWYRQTLGQGPEFLTYFQNEAQLEKSRLLSDRFSAERPKGSFSTLEIQRTEQGDSAMYLCASSPPVGGRSYEQYFGPGTRLTVT.

This clonotype was recorded many times. V is TRBV7-9 and J is TRBJ1-5, with unresolved D. This CDR3 is 13 amino acids long. With 6 bases removed from V and 2 bases from J, the gap between germline ends came to 8 bases. Germline loops: CDR1 SEHNR, CDR2 FQNEAQ (reference sequence). For the CDR3, the DNA is TGTGCCAGCAGTCCCCAAGGCAATCAGCCCCAGCATTTT. It translates to CASSPQGNQPQHF.

The rearrangement uses TRBV30 and TRBJ2-7; no firm D call. V was shortened by 3 bases and J by 4 bases, with 22 bases between the two germline ends. CDR3 size: 16 residues. CDR1 is GTSNPN, CDR2 SVGIG, per germline (reference sequence). CDR3 nucleotides: TGTGCCTGGAGACTGACCTACTCGTTCGTCGGGTACGAGCAGTACTTC. As protein: CAWRLTYSFVGYEQYF.

This chain connects TRBV4-1 to TRBJ2-7; 11 bases match TRBD2. The CDR3 length is 16 residues. CDR1 and CDR2 (germline): MGHRA, YSYEKL. The ends lost 4 bases at V and 4 bases at J; junction bases unmatched: 9. The CDR3 region has the DNA TGCGCCAGCAGCCTCCGTCCCCTAGCGGGGGGTTACGAGCAGTACTTC. Its translation: CASSLRPLAGGYEQYF.

This clonotype was counted between two and nine times. This sequence joins TRBV15 and TRBJ1-5, with D tentatively TRBD1 (5 bases). CDR1 and CDR2 (germline): LNHNV, YYDKDF (reference sequence). The CDR3 is 17 residues long. Trimming took 1 base from V and 1 from J, leaving 14 bases between them. CDR3 residues: CATSRGSGGESNQPQHF. The CDR3 DNA is TGTGCCACCAGCAGAGGTTCGGGGGGTGAGAGCAATCAGCCCCAGCATTTT.

This clonotype was seen only a few times. The chain employs TRBV20-1 and TRBJ2-1; no firm D call. Germline values: CDR1 DFQATT, CDR2 SNEGSKA (reference sequence). CDR3 length: 11 residues. Trimming took off 5 bases at V and 6 bases at J, with 8 bases between the two ends. The CDR3 DNA is TGCAGTGCTGTTCGGCTCAATGAGCAGTTCTTC. Translation: CSAVRLNEQFF.

This chain uses TRBV5-6 with TRBJ2-1, with D unresolved. Germline V lookup: CDR1 SGHDT, CDR2 YYEEEE. CDR3 length equals 12 residues. V was clipped by 1 base and J by 7 bases, with 6 bases between them. This chain's CDR3 is CASSLTANEQFF. Here the CDR3 DNA reads TGTGCCAGCAGCTTGACAGCTAATGAGCAGTTCTTC.

This clonotype has only a few counts. The chain is built from TRBV30 and TRBJ1-2; weak D call: TRBD1 (6 bases). This CDR3 region has 12 residues. Per germline, CDR1 GTSNPN and CDR2 SVGIG (reference sequence). Trimming removed 3 bases at V and 8 bases at J, with 13 bases between. CDR3 loop: CAWSTTGGGYTF. The CDR3 DNA follows: TGTGCCTGGAGCACAACGGGGGGCGGCTACACCTTC.

This clonotype was found a few times. The rearrangement links TRBV12-3 or TRBV12-4 to TRBJ1-5; D unresolved. The V gene lost 5 bases and the J gene lost 3 bases, with 11 bases spanning the gap. The CDR3 is made up of 14 amino acids. The CDR3 region has the DNA TGTGCCAGCAGTCCGGACGGAAACAATCAGCCCCAGCATTTT. This gives the protein CASSPDGNNQPQHF.

The rearrangement joins TRBV7-8 to TRBJ2-7; TRBD2 matches 9 bases. Germline-derived CDR1 and CDR2 are SGHVS and FQNEAQ. V shed 0 bases, J shed 2 bases, and the junction held 5 bases outside the gene matches. CDR3 size: 16 residues. DNA for the CDR3: TGTGCCAGCAGCTTAGCCCTAGCGGGGACACCCTACGAGCAGTACTTC. Protein: CASSLALAGTPYEQYF.

In its sample, this clonotype was seen a few times. The chain recombines TRBV7-8 with TRBJ2-2, with D unresolved. Germline-derived CDR1 and CDR2 are SGHVS and FQNEAQ. CDR3 size: 16 residues. V dropped 3 bases and J dropped 1 base, with 12 bases sitting between them. The DNA for the CDR3 is TGTGCCAGCAGCTTCGCCGTAGGCCTGAACACCGGGGAGCTGTTTTTT. Translated, it gives CASSFAVGLNTGELFF. Drawing the rest from reference TRBV7-8 and TRBJ2-2, the complete variable domain is GAGVSQSPRYKVAKRGQDVALRCDPISGHVSLFWYQQALGQGPEFLTYFQNEAQLDKSGLPSDRFFAERPEGSVSTLKIQRTQQEDSAVYLCASSFAVGLNTGELFFGEGSRLTVL.

The chain couples TRBV6-2 or TRBV6-3 to TRBJ1-1, with TRBD1 as a possible D gene (5 bases). V was shortened by 4 bases and J by 4 bases, with 13 bases between the two germline ends. This CDR3 contains 14 residues. CDR1 is MNHEY, CDR2 SVGEGT, per germline. The CDR3 nucleotides are TGTGCCAGCAGTTCAGGGTACGAGAGCACTGAAGCTTTCTTT. Translation: CASSSGYESTEAFF.

This chain joins TRBV5-4 and TRBJ2-3, with D possibly matching TRBD1 (5 bases). In germline, CDR1 is SGHNT, CDR2 YYREEE (reference sequence). The V end lost 2 bases, the J end lost 4 bases, and 23 bases lay between the germline ends. CDR3 length: 18 residues. In nucleotides, the CDR3 is TGTGCCAGCAGCTTCGGGCCTGGGGCCCCGGTAGGGCCAGATACGCAGTATTTT. As protein: CASSFGPGAPVGPDTQYF.

The chain links TRBV12-3 or TRBV12-4 to TRBJ2-2; D may be TRBD1 or TRBD2 (6 bases each). The CDR3 covers 16 residues. The ends were cut back, 1 base at V and 6 bases at J, with 15 bases in the middle. The CDR3 here is CASSLVRLGGAGELFF. The DNA for the CDR3 is TGTGCCAGCAGTTTAGTCCGACTGGGGGGCGCCGGGGAGCTGTTTTTT.

The V and J genes are TRBV4-3 and TRBJ2-6; D gene ambiguous. The germline V and J ends were trimmed by 4 bases and 2 bases, with 12 bases remaining between them. Per the germline V gene, CDR1 is LGHNA and CDR2 is YSLEER. This CDR3 spans 16 amino acids. The CDR3 reads CASSRPSTTGANVLTF. In DNA, the CDR3 is TGCGCCAGCAGCCGCCCTAGTACGACTGGGGCCAACGTCCTGACTTTC.

The V call is TRBV20-1, the J call TRBJ2-1, with D possibly TRBD2 on 6 matching bases. There are 14 residues in the CDR3. V shed 1 base and J shed 0 bases, with 7 bases lying between them. Germline assignment: CDR1 DFQATT and CDR2 SNEGSKA (reference sequence). The CDR3 here is CSARGGDSYNEQFF. As DNA, the CDR3 is TGCAGTGCTAGAGGGGGGGACTCCTACAATGAGCAGTTCTTC.

The genes are TRBV7-2 and TRBJ2-2, with D unresolved. Trimming took off 2 bases at V and 0 bases at J, with 7 bases between the two ends. Germline V gene lookup returns CDR1 SGHTA and CDR2 FQGNSA. This CDR3 spans 15 amino acids. The CDR3 spells CASSLNTANTGELFF. The CDR3 region has the DNA TGTGCCAGCAGCTTAAACACCGCGAACACCGGGGAGCTGTTTTTT.

This rearrangement joins TRBV7-2 to TRBJ1-5; D is perhaps TRBD1 (6 bases). CDR1 SGHTA and CDR2 FQGNSA come from the germline V gene. The CDR3 is 15 residues long. Trimming removed 5 bases at V and 3 bases at J, with 14 bases between. The CDR3 spells CASSRDQGNNQPQHF. Written as DNA, the CDR3 is TGTGCCAGCAGCCGAGACCAGGGGAACAATCAGCCCCAGCATTTT.

This clonotype was seen at least ten times. The J gene is TRBJ1-1, the V gene TRBV29-1; no clear D. V was trimmed by 3 bases and J by 6 bases, leaving 2 bases between them. The CDR3 sequence is 9 residues long. The germline V gene encodes CDR1 SQVTM and CDR2 ANQGSEA. This CDR3 reads CSVEPEAFF. The CDR3 nucleotides are TGCAGCGTTGAGCCTGAAGCTTTCTTT.

This clonotype has more than one count but fewer than ten. This rearrangement joins TRBV12-3 or TRBV12-4 to TRBJ1-2; D is possibly TRBD1 (6 bases). CDR3 size: 14 residues. V was trimmed by 5 bases and J by 5 bases, leaving 15 bases between them. This chain's CDR3 is CASSQEQGWYGYTF. The CDR3 DNA reads as TGTGCCAGCAGTCAAGAACAGGGATGGTATGGCTACACCTTC.

This chain joins TRBV28 and TRBJ2-2, with a weak D call TRBD1 (6 bases). V gave up 2 bases and J gave up 1 base, with 11 bases separating them. Per the germline V gene, CDR1 is MDHEN and CDR2 is SYDVKM. This CDR3 is built from 16 residues. The CDR3 DNA reads as TGTGCCAGCAGTTTAGTAAGGGGGTGGAACACCGGGGAGCTGTTTTTT. It specifies CASSLVRGWNTGELFF.

There are many counts of this clonotype. The rearrangement uses TRBV14 and TRBJ2-6; D is unclear. The V end was cut by 2 bases, the J end by 0 bases, with 23 bases between. The CDR3 has 21 amino acids. Germline V lookup: CDR1 SGHDN, CDR2 FVKESK. The CDR3 region has the DNA TGTGCCAGCAGCCAAAAATCTCCGGGCTCCATCCTTAGCTCTGGGGCCAACGTCCTGACTTTC. Residues: CASSQKSPGSILSSGANVLTF.

This clonotype was detected many times. J is TRBJ2-7 and V is TRBV7-9; D call uncertain. The V end lost 1 base, the J end lost 7 bases, and 14 bases lay between the germline ends. CDR1 SEHNR and CDR2 FQNEAQ come from the germline V gene (reference sequence). This CDR3 is built from 14 residues. The CDR3 is CASSLGAVFGEQYF. CDR3 DNA: TGTGCCAGCAGCTTAGGGGCGGTCTTTGGGGAGCAGTACTTC.

The genes are TRBV30 and TRBJ2-7; D ambiguous. Germline V gene data show CDR1 as GTSNPN and CDR2 as SVGIG (reference sequence). Trimming cost V 0 bases and J 0 bases, with 9 bases left between them. The CDR3 extends over 14 amino acids. CDR3 in amino acids: CAWSVGPFSYEQYF. CDR3 in DNA: TGTGCCTGGAGTGTAGGTCCCTTCTCCTACGAGCAGTACTTC.

The chain has TRBV30 and TRBJ2-2; tentative D call: TRBD2 (6 bases). The germline V and J ends were trimmed by 5 bases and 1 base, with 11 bases remaining between them. The germline V gene has CDR1 GTSNPN and CDR2 SVGIG (reference sequence). The CDR3 covers 14 residues. The CDR3 DNA is TGTGCCTGGGAGCCGGGACTGAACACCGGGGAGCTGTTTTTT. It codes for CAWEPGLNTGELFF.

This clonotype has more than one count but fewer than ten. This sequence joins TRBV11-2 and TRBJ2-5; tentatively, D is TRBD1 or TRBD2 (6 bases each). This CDR3 contains 14 residues. Trimming took 7 bases from V and 2 from J, leaving 14 bases between them. The germline gives CDR1 SGHAT, CDR2 FQNNGV. The CDR3 is CASTLRGGQETQYF. Written as DNA, the CDR3 is TGTGCCAGCACCTTGAGAGGGGGGCAAGAGACCCAGTACTTC.

This clonotype occurred many times. This chain uses TRBV27 with TRBJ2-1, with D perhaps assigned TRBD1 or TRBD2 (5 bases each). Germline CDR1 and CDR2: MNHEY and SMNVEV (reference sequence). Trimming shortened V by 5 bases and J by 8 bases, and 13 bases separated the two germline ends. CDR3 length: 13 amino acids. The CDR3 DNA follows: TGTGCCAGCAGTCCTTGGGGCGGGTATGAGCAGTTCTTC. Residues: CASSPWGGYEQFF.

The chain is built from TRBV18 and TRBJ2-5; D possibly corresponds to TRBD2 (7 bases). The germline V gene has CDR1 KGHSH and CDR2 LQKENI. The CDR3 extends over 16 amino acids. The V gene lost 6 bases and the J gene lost 4 bases, with 21 bases spanning the gap. This CDR3 is CASSRRNPGGGETQYF. The CDR3 DNA follows: TGTGCCAGCTCCAGACGAAATCCGGGGGGCGGAGAGACCCAGTACTTC.

The chain has TRBV3-1 and TRBJ2-1; the match to TRBD1 covers 9 bases. The CDR3 has 14 residues. The trim removed 4 bases at V and 7 bases at J, leaving 5 bases unmatched. Germline CDR1 and CDR2: LGHDT and YNNKEL (reference sequence). For the CDR3, the DNA is TGTGCCAGCAGCCGGACAGGGGTTAGGAATGAGCAGTTCTTC. Translated, it gives CASSRTGVRNEQFF.

The table lists this clonotype with a few counts. The rearrangement uses TRBV20-1 and TRBJ1-1; D is possibly TRBD1 (6 bases). Germline loops: CDR1 DFQATT, CDR2 SNEGSKA (reference sequence). The V end was cut by 5 bases, the J end by 4 bases, with 17 bases between. CDR3 length equals 14 residues. The CDR3 spells CSAPYSLRGTEAFF. The DNA for the CDR3 is TGCAGTGCTCCTTACTCCCTCAGGGGCACTGAAGCTTTCTTT.